This T cell receptor beta chain was recovered during a study of T cell clonotyping in hematopoietic cell transplantation. TCRdb's copy holds only in-frame clones and misses some; the assay was immunoSEQ multiplex PCR. The top ten clones hold around 50% of a sample with over 9,000 clones, about 84% of them seen once. The CDR3 contains 14 residues. Germline trimming cut 7 bases from V and 2 bases from J; bases unmatched to any gene: 5. Germline loops: CDR1 MDHEN, CDR2 SYDVKM. The TCR comes from a male patient aged 60-69 years who had an allogeneic stem cell transplant from an unrelated donor, so the T cells may come from the graft donor. Some clones in this sample may be carry-over from other donors' samples. The chain employs TRBV28 and TRBJ2-7; TRBD1 agrees at 10 bases. Sample: PBMCs, taken at the time of graft-versus-host disease after allogeneic stem cell transplant. CDR3 DNA sequence: TGTGCCAGCATTTCGGACAGGGGGACCTACGAGCAGTACTTC. This codes for CASISDRGTYEQYF.